The 10 T cell receptor beta chains presented below share a single source sample, sequenced in a study of siplizumab effects on memory and regulatory T cells. Produced via immunoSEQ multiplex PCR; TCRdb's table is partial and in-frame only. Of nearly 95,000 clones listed, nearly 95% are singletons. The sample comprised non-Treg CD4+ T cells sorted from blood. Receptors were obtained from a human donor in good health.

This chain connects TRBV2 to TRBJ2-5; D not certain. From germline, CDR1 is SNHLY and CDR2 FYNNEI. This CDR3 comprises 13 residues. Trimming shortened V by 0 bases and J by 11 bases, and 13 bases separated the two germline ends. The CDR3 DNA follows: TGTGCCAGCAGTGAAGCAGCCCTTAAGGAGCAGTACTTC. Translation: CASSEAALKEQYF.

This clone was counted a single time. The J gene is TRBJ1-4, the V gene TRBV9; unclear D gene. Per germline, CDR1 SGDLS and CDR2 YYNGEE. V was trimmed by 7 bases and J by 8 bases, leaving 15 bases between them. The CDR3 extends over 13 amino acids. In DNA form, the CDR3 reads TGTGCCAGCGGCCGGGGAGGATACGAAAAACTGTTTTTT. Translated, it gives CASGRGGYEKLFF.

This chain links TRBV11-2 with TRBJ2-2; tentatively, D is TRBD1 (5 bases). Germline CDR1 and CDR2: SGHAT and FQNNGV. V shed 2 bases and J shed 6 bases, with 10 bases lying between them. There are 14 residues in the CDR3. The CDR3 here is CASSLRRVPGELFF. The DNA of the CDR3 is TGTGCCAGCAGCTTACGCAGGGTCCCCGGGGAGCTGTTTTTT.

The V gene is TRBV2, the J gene TRBJ1-1; TRBD1 aligns across 8 bases. The CDR3 loop spans 13 amino acids. The germline V gene encodes CDR1 SNHLY and CDR2 FYNNEI. Germline trimming cut 9 bases from V and 0 bases from J; bases unmatched to any gene: 3. The chain's CDR3 is CASHRGMNTEAFF. CDR3 sequence (DNA): TGTGCCAGTCACAGGGGGATGAACACTGAAGCTTTCTTT. The full variable domain, its missing parts supplied by reference TRBV2 and TRBJ1-1, is EPEVTQTPSHQVTQMGQEVILRCVPISNHLYFYWYRQILGQKVEFLVSFYNNEISEKSEIFDDQFSVERPDGSNFTLKIRSTKLEDSAMYFCASHRGMNTEAFFGQGTRLTVV.

This chain uses TRBV6-5 with TRBJ1-1, with TRBD1 matching over 10 bases. This CDR3 is 16 amino acids long. After removal of 4 bases from V and 1 base from J, the junction contained 6 bases not matched to a gene. The germline CDR1 and CDR2 sequences are MNHEY and SVGAGI. The CDR3 is CASSSTGGSRNTEAFF. The DNA for the CDR3 is TGTGCCAGCAGTTCGACAGGGGGCTCGAGGAACACTGAAGCTTTCTTT.

J is TRBJ1-1 and V is TRBV11-3; 11 bases line up with TRBD1. Per germline, CDR1 SGHNT and CDR2 YENEEA. With 4 bases clipped from V and 4 bases from J, the junction kept 2 bases outside the gene matches. The CDR3 length is 14 residues. The CDR3 here is CASSSGQGVTEAFF. The CDR3 DNA reads TGTGCCAGCAGCTCGGGACAGGGGGTCACTGAAGCTTTCTTT.

The gene calls are TRBV18 and TRBJ1-3; the D gene is possibly TRBD1 (6 bases). The germline gives CDR1 KGHSH, CDR2 LQKENI. There are 16 residues in the CDR3. Trimming cost V 0 bases and J 2 bases, with 11 bases left between them. The CDR3 region is CASSPPTGTTGNTIYF. The CDR3 DNA sequence: TGTGCCAGCTCACCACCAACAGGGACGACTGGAAACACCATATATTTT.

This chain uses TRBV7-2 with TRBJ2-7; 8 bases match TRBD1. With V trimmed by 1 base and J by 0 bases, 8 bases remained unmatched. The CDR3 runs to 17 residues. The germline CDR1 and CDR2 sequences are SGHTA and FQGNSA. The CDR3 here is CASSLVGRQGTSYEQYF. In DNA, the CDR3 is TGTGCCAGCAGCTTAGTAGGGCGACAGGGGACCTCCTACGAGCAGTACTTC.

For this clone: The sample holds other DNA sequences that translate to the same CDR3. This chain's CDR3 is CASSLRGGSSYNEQFF. CDR3 sequence (DNA): TGTGCCAGCAGCTTACGCGGCGGGAGCTCCTACAATGAGCAGTTCTTC. The rearrangement joins TRBV7-3 to TRBJ2-1; TRBD2 agrees at 7 bases. The CDR3 length is 16 residues. The germline CDR1 and CDR2 sequences are SGHTA and FQGTGA. V lost 2 bases, J lost 0 bases, and 4 bases stayed unmatched. The whole variable domain, filled in from reference TRBV7-3 and TRBJ2-1, reads GAGVSQTPSNKVTEKGKYVELRCDPISGHTALYWYRQSLGQGPEFLIYFQGTGAADDSGLPNDRFFAVRPEGSVSTLKIQRTERGDSAVYLCASSLRGGSSYNEQFFGPGTRLTVL.

J is TRBJ2-1 and V is TRBV6-1; 9 bases map to TRBD2. CDR1 MNHNS and CDR2 SASEGT come from the germline V gene. Trimming took 2 bases from V and 10 from J; bases not matched to a gene: 6. CDR3 length equals 14 residues. CDR3 nucleotides: TGTGCCAGCAGTGAAAGGATAGCGGGAGACGAGCAGTTCTTC. This codes for CASSERIAGDEQFF.